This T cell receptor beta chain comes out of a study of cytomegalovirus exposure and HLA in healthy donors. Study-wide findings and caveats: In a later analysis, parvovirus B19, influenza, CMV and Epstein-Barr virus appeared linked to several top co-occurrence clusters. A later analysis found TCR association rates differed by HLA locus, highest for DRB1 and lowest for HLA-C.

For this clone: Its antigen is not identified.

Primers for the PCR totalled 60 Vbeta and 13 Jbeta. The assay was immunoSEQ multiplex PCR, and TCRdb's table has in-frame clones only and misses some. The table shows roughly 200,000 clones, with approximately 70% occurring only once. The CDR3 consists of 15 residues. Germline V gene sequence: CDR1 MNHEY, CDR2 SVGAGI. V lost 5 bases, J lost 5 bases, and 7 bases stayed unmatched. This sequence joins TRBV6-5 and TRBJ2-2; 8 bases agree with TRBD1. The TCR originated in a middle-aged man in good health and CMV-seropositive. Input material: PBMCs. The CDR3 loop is CASSLDRVGTGELFF. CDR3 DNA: TGTGCCAGCAGTCTGGACAGGGTGGGAACCGGGGAGCTGTTTTTT.